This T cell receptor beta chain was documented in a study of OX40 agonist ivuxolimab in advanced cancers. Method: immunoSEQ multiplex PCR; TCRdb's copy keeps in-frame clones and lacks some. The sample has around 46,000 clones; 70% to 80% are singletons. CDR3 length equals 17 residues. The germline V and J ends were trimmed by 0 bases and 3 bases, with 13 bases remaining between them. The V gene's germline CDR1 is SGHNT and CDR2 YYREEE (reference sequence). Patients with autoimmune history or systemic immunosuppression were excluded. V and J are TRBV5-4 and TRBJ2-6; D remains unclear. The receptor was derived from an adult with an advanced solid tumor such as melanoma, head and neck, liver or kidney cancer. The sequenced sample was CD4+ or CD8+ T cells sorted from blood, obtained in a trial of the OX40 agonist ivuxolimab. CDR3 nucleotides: TGTGCCAGCAGCTTGGCGTTAACGACGGGTGGGGCCAACGTCCTGACTTTC. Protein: CASSLALTTGGANVLTF.